A selection of T cell receptor beta chains follows, all from one sample in a study of T cells in Graves' hyperthyroidism and ophthalmopathy. Via MiXCR, TCRdb re-called the multiplex PCR reads, giving one row per CDR3 protein. Counted here are 600,000 or so distinct CDR3 sequences, roughly 15% occurring once; the ten biggest clones make up approximately 13%. Sequenced input: blood. These receptors were obtained from a woman in her fifties or sixties with Graves' ophthalmopathy. Both conserved end residues are part of each CDR3. Fields, in order: clone size, V gene, D gene, J gene, CDR3 protein, CDR3 DNA. D genes are given only for firm matches. A row's size may be missing; if present it is once, few, many or a size class.

abundance: few
v_gene: TRBV14
d_gene: TRBD2
j_gene: TRBJ2-5
CDR3aa: CASSQDPGLAGVTQYF
CDR3nt: TGTGCCAGCAGCCAAGATCCCGGACTAGCGGGAGTAACCCAGTACTTC

abundance: many
v_gene: TRBV28
d_gene: TRBD1
j_gene: TRBJ1-6
CDR3aa: CASSFQGADNSPLHF
CDR3nt: TGTGCCAGCAGTTTCCAGGGGGCAGATAATTCACCCCTCCACTTT

abundance: many
v_gene: TRBV28
d_gene: TRBD2
j_gene: TRBJ2-1
CDR3aa: CASSLTSGRIVEQFF
CDR3nt: TGTGCCAGCAGTTTAACTAGCGGGAGAATAGTTGAGCAGTTCTTC

abundance: many
v_gene: TRBV7-2
d_gene: .
j_gene: TRBJ1-5
CDR3aa: CASSLAFRGSYSNQPQHF
CDR3nt: TGTGCCAGCAGCTTAGCGTTCAGGGGAAGTTATAGCAATCAGCCCCAGCATTTT

abundance: many
v_gene: TRBV11-3
d_gene: TRBD2
j_gene: TRBJ2-3
CDR3aa: CASSSGRTRSTDTQYF
CDR3nt: TGTGCCAGCAGCAGCGGAAGGACTAGAAGCACAGATACGCAGTATTTT

abundance: many
v_gene: TRBV27
d_gene: TRBD1
j_gene: TRBJ1-1
CDR3aa: CASSPRTGQGRAFF
CDR3nt: TGTGCCAGCAGCCCAAGAACGGGACAGGGGAGAGCTTTCTTT

abundance: many
v_gene: TRBV7-2
d_gene: TRBD1
j_gene: TRBJ1-2
CDR3aa: CASSPGQGGSYGYTF
CDR3nt: TGTGCCAGCAGCCCAGGACAGGGAGGGAGCTATGGCTACACCTTC

abundance: many
v_gene: TRBV28
d_gene: .
j_gene: TRBJ2-7
CDR3aa: CASQDSYYEQYF
CDR3nt: TGTGCCAGCCAGGACAGTTACTACGAGCAGTACTTC

abundance: few
v_gene: TRBV5-1
d_gene: .
j_gene: TRBJ2-3
CDR3aa: CASSAKGASGTDTQYF
CDR3nt: TGCGCCAGCAGCGCCAAAGGGGCTAGCGGCACAGATACGCAGTATTTT

abundance: many
v_gene: TRBV29-1
d_gene: TRBD2
j_gene: TRBJ2-3
CDR3aa: CSVDGAGVVNTQYF
CDR3nt: TGCAGCGTTGACGGGGCGGGAGTGGTGAATACGCAGTATTTT

abundance: many
v_gene: TRBV7-2
d_gene: TRBD2
j_gene: TRBJ2-2
CDR3aa: CASSILAGGTGELFF
CDR3nt: TGTGCCAGCAGCATCCTAGCGGGGGGGACCGGGGAGCTGTTTTTT

abundance: many
v_gene: TRBV27
d_gene: .
j_gene: TRBJ2-1
CDR3aa: CASRASRARNEQFF
CDR3nt: TGTGCCAGCAGGGCTTCGCGGGCGAGGAATGAGCAGTTCTTC

abundance: many
v_gene: TRBV28
d_gene: .
j_gene: TRBJ2-7
CDR3aa: CASSFVLPDGQSYEQYF
CDR3nt: TGTGCCAGCAGTTTTGTTTTGCCCGACGGACAGTCCTACGAGCAGTACTTC

abundance: many
v_gene: TRBV6-1
d_gene: TRBD2
j_gene: TRBJ2-5
CDR3aa: CASNSAGQETQYF
CDR3nt: TGTGCCAGCAATTCAGCGGGGCAAGAGACCCAGTACTTC

abundance: many
v_gene: TRBV10-3
d_gene: TRBD1
j_gene: TRBJ2-7
CDR3aa: CAIRKPGQAYEQYF
CDR3nt: TGTGCCATCAGAAAACCGGGACAGGCCTACGAGCAGTACTTC

abundance: few
v_gene: TRBV6-2/TRBV6-3
d_gene: .
j_gene: TRBJ1-1
CDR3aa: CASRYKNEAFF
CDR3nt: TGTGCCAGCAGGTACAAGAATGAAGCTTTCTTT

abundance: .
v_gene: TRBV4-1
d_gene: .
j_gene: TRBJ1-1
CDR3aa: CASSQGWHTEAFF
CDR3nt: TGCGCCAGCAGTCAGGGGTGGCACACTGAAGCTTTCTTT

abundance: many
v_gene: TRBV27
d_gene: .
j_gene: TRBJ1-6
CDR3aa: CASALTPGGLMKSPLHF
CDR3nt: TGTGCCAGCGCGTTGACCCCGGGTGGCCTAATGAAGTCACCCCTCCACTTT

abundance: many
v_gene: TRBV6-1
d_gene: TRBD2
j_gene: TRBJ2-1
CDR3aa: CASSSDSGRASYNEQFF
CDR3nt: TGTGCCAGCAGTTCAGACAGCGGGAGGGCCTCCTACAATGAGCAGTTCTTC

abundance: many
v_gene: TRBV28
d_gene: .
j_gene: TRBJ2-7
CDR3aa: CASSSPPRGFGEQYF
CDR3nt: TGTGCCAGCAGTTCCCCCCCCAGGGGTTTCGGCGAGCAGTACTTC

abundance: .
v_gene: TRBV19
d_gene: .
j_gene: TRBJ2-3
CDR3aa: CASSITGTPDTQYF
CDR3nt: TGTGCCAGTAGTATCACCGGGACACCTGATACGCAGTATTTT

abundance: many
v_gene: TRBV20-1
d_gene: .
j_gene: TRBJ1-5
CDR3aa: CSARDDDRNQPQHF
CDR3nt: TGCAGTGCTAGAGATGACGATCGCAATCAGCCCCAGCATTTT

abundance: many
v_gene: TRBV6-1
d_gene: TRBD1
j_gene: TRBJ1-2
CDR3aa: CASSRGRTGGYYGYTF
CDR3nt: TGTGCCAGCAGCCGAGGCCGGACAGGGGGCTACTATGGCTACACCTTC

abundance: .
v_gene: TRBV19
d_gene: TRBD1
j_gene: TRBJ2-7
CDR3aa: CASSLLRDSARAEQYF
CDR3nt: TGTGCCAGTAGTCTACTCCGGGACAGCGCTCGGGCCGAGCAGTACTTC

abundance: .
v_gene: TRBV4-3
d_gene: .
j_gene: TRBJ2-7
CDR3aa: CASSQDSPQGMTSYEQYF
CDR3nt: TGCGCCAGCAGCCAAGACTCACCTCAAGGAATGACCTCCTACGAGCAGTACTTC

abundance: .
v_gene: TRBV10-3
d_gene: TRBD1
j_gene: TRBJ1-1
CDR3aa: CAISESGQGRTEAFF
CDR3nt: TGTGCCATCAGTGAATCAGGACAGGGAAGGACTGAAGCTTTCTTT

abundance: many
v_gene: TRBV3-1
d_gene: .
j_gene: TRBJ2-7
CDR3aa: CASSQTTGGHEQYF
CDR3nt: TGTGCCAGCAGCCAAACTACTGGGGGCCACGAGCAGTACTTC

abundance: many
v_gene: TRBV20-1
d_gene: .
j_gene: TRBJ1-1
CDR3aa: CSASSGAGDTEAFF
CDR3nt: TGCAGTGCTAGTTCAGGGGCCGGAGACACTGAAGCTTTCTTT

abundance: many
v_gene: TRBV12-5
d_gene: .
j_gene: TRBJ1-1
CDR3aa: CASGLVGEAAPEAFF
CDR3nt: TGTGCTAGTGGTTTGGTAGGGGAGGCTGCGCCTGAAGCTTTCTTT

abundance: many
v_gene: TRBV7-2
d_gene: .
j_gene: TRBJ2-5
CDR3aa: CASSLALQGGGGTQYF
CDR3nt: TGTGCCAGCAGCTTAGCGCTACAGGGTGGAGGAGGGACCCAGTACTTC

abundance: many
v_gene: TRBV7-2
d_gene: .
j_gene: TRBJ1-1
CDR3aa: CASSTYGGAFF
CDR3nt: TGTGCCAGCAGCACCTATGGTGGAGCTTTCTTT

abundance: many
v_gene: TRBV2
d_gene: .
j_gene: TRBJ2-3
CDR3aa: CASSEYSTGTDTQYF
CDR3nt: TGTGCCAGCAGTGAATATTCAACAGGAACAGATACGCAGTATTTT

abundance: many
v_gene: TRBV7-2
d_gene: TRBD2
j_gene: TRBJ2-5
CDR3aa: CASSPIMLAGGLETQYF
CDR3nt: TGTGCCAGCAGCCCCATTATGTTAGCGGGAGGGCTGGAGACCCAGTACTTC

abundance: few
v_gene: TRBV14
d_gene: TRBD2
j_gene: TRBJ2-1
CDR3aa: CASSPLSGRGGHNEQFF
CDR3nt: TGTGCCAGCAGCCCCCTTAGCGGGAGAGGAGGACACAATGAGCAGTTCTTC

abundance: .
v_gene: TRBV5-4
d_gene: .
j_gene: TRBJ2-4
CDR3aa: CASSLGQARAKNIQYF
CDR3nt: TGTGCCAGCAGCTTGGGACAGGCCCGTGCCAAAAACATTCAGTACTTC

abundance: many
v_gene: TRBV28
d_gene: TRBD1
j_gene: TRBJ1-2
CDR3aa: CASSSPSRTGADYGYTF
CDR3nt: TGTGCCAGCAGTTCGCCCTCCCGGACAGGGGCTGACTATGGCTACACCTTC

abundance: .
v_gene: TRBV19
d_gene: .
j_gene: TRBJ1-4
CDR3aa: CASKTRGPSNEKLFF
CDR3nt: TGTGCCAGTAAGACACGAGGACCGTCTAATGAAAAACTGTTTTTT

abundance: .
v_gene: TRBV28
d_gene: .
j_gene: TRBJ1-6
CDR3aa: CASSSLDNDSPLHF
CDR3nt: TGTGCCAGCAGTTCCCTAGACAACGATTCACCCCTCCACTTT

abundance: many
v_gene: TRBV20-1
d_gene: TRBD2
j_gene: TRBJ2-3
CDR3aa: CSARRSGITDTQYF
CDR3nt: TGCAGTGCTAGGCGTAGCGGGATCACAGATACGCAGTATTTT

abundance: few
v_gene: TRBV5-4
d_gene: TRBD1
j_gene: TRBJ1-1
CDR3aa: CASSSRDRVSEAFF
CDR3nt: TGTGCCAGCAGCTCCCGGGACAGGGTTTCTGAAGCTTTCTTT